The source of this TCR beta chain is a study of metastatic and nonmetastatic thyroid tumors (dated by TCRdb to about 2020). About the full investigation: Repertoires were compared across peripheral blood and tumor or nodule tissue samples from malignant and benign thyroid patients. General conclusions and limits of the study: TCR beta diversity was reported as significantly higher in malignant tumors than in benign nodules, in both blood and tumor samples.

No treatment had been received by any patient before thyroid surgery. Using T-cell receptor beta sequencing, the study looked back at clinical samples from patients collected from the early 2010s to the late 2010s. Trimming at the junction amounts to 3 bases on V and 3 bases on J, and the germline ends lie 14 bases apart. Taken from cysteine to phenylalanine, the CDR3 has 16 residues. Kept here is only the CDR3 DNA, which spans 48 bases and is read in frame from base 1. According to the germline V gene, CDR1 reads KGHSH and CDR2 reads LQKENI. This clone has a count of ten or more. Its recognized antigen is unknown. Base quality data are lacking; no much larger clone is found one base away. To prepare the library, PCR was applied. Instrument on record: Illumina HiSeq 4000. High-throughput sequencing was used to profile the TCR beta-chain CDR3 region of every patient. The source study handled its data this way. The researchers built a classifier to tell apart papillary thyroid cancer patients with distant metastasis, based on CDR3 differences among clinicopathological groups. To measure repertoire diversity the researchers used the Shannon index, while the Morisita-Horn index served to gauge how similar the tumor and blood repertoires were. Clones were called with MiXCR by TCRdb after fastp trimmed the public reads at Q25, and only in-frame beta chains were retained. TCRdb, rather than the study authors, made the V and J calls. The sample contains 70,000 or so clones, around 14% of them found a single time. Around 7% of the sample goes to the ten largest clones.

The rearrangement joined TRBV18 to TRBJ1-4; a tentative D call is TRBD1 (6 bases match). This sequence originates from a male donor with papillary thyroid cancer or a benign thyroid nodule (not recorded which). Some clones in this sample may be carry-over from other donors' samples. Sequencing used blood. The CDR3 protein: CASSPLMEGANEKLFF. The nucleotide sequence is TGTGCCAGCTCACCCCTAATGGAGGGGGCTAATGAAAAACTGTTTTTT.